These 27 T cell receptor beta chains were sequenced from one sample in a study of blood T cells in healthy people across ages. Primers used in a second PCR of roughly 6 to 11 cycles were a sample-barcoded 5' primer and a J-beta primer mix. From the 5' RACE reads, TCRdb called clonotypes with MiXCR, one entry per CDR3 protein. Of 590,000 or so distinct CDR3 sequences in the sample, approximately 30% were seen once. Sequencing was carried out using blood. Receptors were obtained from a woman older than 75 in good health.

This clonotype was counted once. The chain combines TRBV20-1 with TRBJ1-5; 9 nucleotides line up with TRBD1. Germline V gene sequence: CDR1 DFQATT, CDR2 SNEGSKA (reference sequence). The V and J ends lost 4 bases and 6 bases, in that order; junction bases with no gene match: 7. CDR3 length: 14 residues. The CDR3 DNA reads TGCAGTGCTAAGGGGGACAGGGAATCTCAGCCCCAGCATTTT. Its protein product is CSAKGDRESQPQHF.

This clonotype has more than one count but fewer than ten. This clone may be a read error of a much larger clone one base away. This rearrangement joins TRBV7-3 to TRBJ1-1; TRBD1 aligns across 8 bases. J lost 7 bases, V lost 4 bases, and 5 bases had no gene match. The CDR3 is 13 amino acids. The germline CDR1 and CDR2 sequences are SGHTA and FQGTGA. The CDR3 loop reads CASSSTGASEAFF. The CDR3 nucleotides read TGTGCCAGCAGCTCGACAGGGGCCAGTGAAGCTTTCTTT.

CDR3 coding DNA: TGCGCCAGCAGCGGGACTGGGGTGGAGACCCAGTACTTC. This sequence encodes CASSGTGVETQYF. The chain recombines TRBV5-1 with TRBJ2-7; maybe TRBD2 (6 bases). The end of the DNA fits TRBJ2-5 better, so the J call may be wrong. Per germline, CDR1 SGHRS and CDR2 YFSETQ. CDR3 length: 13 amino acids.

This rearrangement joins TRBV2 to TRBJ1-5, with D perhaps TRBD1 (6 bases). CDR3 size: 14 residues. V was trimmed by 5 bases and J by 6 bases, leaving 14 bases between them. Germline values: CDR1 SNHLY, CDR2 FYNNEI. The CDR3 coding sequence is TGTGCCAGCAGTTTACAGGGTCATGGTCAGCCCCAGCATTTT. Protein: CASSLQGHGQPQHF. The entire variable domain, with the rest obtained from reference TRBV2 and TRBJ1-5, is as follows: EPEVTQTPSHQVTQMGQEVILRCVPISNHLYFYWYRQILGQKVEFLVSFYNNEISEKSEIFDDQFSVERPDGSNFTLKIRSTKLEDSAMYFCASSLQGHGQPQHFGDGTRLSIL.

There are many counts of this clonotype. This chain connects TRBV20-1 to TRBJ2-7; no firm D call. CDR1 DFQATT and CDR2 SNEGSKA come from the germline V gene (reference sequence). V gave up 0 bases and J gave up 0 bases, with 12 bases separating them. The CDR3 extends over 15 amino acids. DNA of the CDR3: TGCAGTGCTAGAGATGGTCGGCGTAACTCCTACGAGCAGTACTTC. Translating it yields CSARDGRRNSYEQYF.

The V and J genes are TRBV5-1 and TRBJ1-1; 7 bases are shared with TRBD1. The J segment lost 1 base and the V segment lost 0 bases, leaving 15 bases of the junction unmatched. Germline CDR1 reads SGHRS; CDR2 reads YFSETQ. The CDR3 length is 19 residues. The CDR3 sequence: CASSLEGQRRDVQNTEAFF. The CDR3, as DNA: TGCGCCAGCAGCTTGGAGGGACAGCGGCGAGACGTCCAGAACACTGAAGCTTTCTTT.

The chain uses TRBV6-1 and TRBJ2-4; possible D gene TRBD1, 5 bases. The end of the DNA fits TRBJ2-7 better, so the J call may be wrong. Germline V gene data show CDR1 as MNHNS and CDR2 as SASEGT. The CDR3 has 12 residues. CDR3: CASRAGFYEQYF. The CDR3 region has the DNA TGTGCCAGCAGAGCAGGGTTCTACGAGCAGTACTTC.

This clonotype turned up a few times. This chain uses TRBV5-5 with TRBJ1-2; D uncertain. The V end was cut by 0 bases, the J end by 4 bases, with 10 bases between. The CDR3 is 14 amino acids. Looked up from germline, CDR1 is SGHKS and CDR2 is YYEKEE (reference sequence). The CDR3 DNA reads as TGTGCCAGCAGCTTGGAGGGCATAGGCTATGGCTACACCTTC. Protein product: CASSLEGIGYGYTF.

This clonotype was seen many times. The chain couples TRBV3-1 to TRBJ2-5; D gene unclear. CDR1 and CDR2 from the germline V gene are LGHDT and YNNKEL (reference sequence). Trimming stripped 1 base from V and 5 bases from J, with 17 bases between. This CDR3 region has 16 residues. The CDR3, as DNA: TGTGCCAGCAGCCAAGTCTACAGCTCGGACGGGGAGACCCAGTACTTC. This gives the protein CASSQVYSSDGETQYF.

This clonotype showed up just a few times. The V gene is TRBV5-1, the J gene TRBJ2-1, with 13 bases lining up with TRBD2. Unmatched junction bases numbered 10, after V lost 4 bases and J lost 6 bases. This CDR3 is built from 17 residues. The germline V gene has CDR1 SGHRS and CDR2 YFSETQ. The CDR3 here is CASSLGLAGRSGNEQFF. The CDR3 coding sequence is TGCGCCAGCAGCCTGGGACTAGCGGGGAGAAGCGGCAATGAGCAGTTCTTC.

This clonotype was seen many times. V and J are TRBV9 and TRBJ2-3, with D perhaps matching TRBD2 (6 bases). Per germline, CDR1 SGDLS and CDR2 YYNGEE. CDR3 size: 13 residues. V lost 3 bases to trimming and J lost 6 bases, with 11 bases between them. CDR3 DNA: TGTGCCAGCAGCGACTTTCGGGGGGATACGCAGTATTTT. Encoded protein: CASSDFRGDTQYF.

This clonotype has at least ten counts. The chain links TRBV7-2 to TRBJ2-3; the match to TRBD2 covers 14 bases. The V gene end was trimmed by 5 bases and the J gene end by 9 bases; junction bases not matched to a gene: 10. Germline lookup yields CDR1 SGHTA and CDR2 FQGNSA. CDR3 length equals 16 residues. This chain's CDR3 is CASSPWTSGGLSTQYF. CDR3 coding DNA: TGTGCCAGCAGCCCTTGGACTAGCGGGGGGCTTTCGACGCAGTATTTT.

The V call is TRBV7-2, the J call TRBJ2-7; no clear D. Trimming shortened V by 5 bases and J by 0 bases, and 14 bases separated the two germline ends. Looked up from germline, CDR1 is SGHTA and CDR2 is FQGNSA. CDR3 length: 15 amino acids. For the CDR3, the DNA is TGTGCCAGCAGCCCCTACGCCCGCGGCTCCTACGAGCAGTACTTC. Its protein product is CASSPYARGSYEQYF.

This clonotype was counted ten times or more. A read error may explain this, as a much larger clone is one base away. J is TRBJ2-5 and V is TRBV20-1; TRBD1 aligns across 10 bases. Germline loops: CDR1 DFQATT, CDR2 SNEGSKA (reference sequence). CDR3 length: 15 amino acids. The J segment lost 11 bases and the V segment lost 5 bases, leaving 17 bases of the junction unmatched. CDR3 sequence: CSASKFGTGVGEQYF. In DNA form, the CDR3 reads TGCAGTGCTTCTAAGTTCGGGACAGGGGTCGGTGAGCAGTACTTC.

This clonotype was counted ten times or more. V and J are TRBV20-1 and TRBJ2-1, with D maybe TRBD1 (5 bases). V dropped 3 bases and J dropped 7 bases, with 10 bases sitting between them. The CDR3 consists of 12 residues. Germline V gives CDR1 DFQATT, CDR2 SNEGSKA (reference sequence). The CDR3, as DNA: TGCAGTGCTAGCAGACAGAGGAATGAGCAGTTCTTC. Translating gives CSASRQRNEQFF.

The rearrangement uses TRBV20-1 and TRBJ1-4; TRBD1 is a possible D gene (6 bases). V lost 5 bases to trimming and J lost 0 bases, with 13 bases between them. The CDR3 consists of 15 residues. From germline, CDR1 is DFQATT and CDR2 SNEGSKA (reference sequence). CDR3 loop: CSAGTGLATNEKLFF. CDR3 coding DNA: TGCAGTGCTGGTACAGGGTTGGCAACTAATGAAAAACTGTTTTTT.

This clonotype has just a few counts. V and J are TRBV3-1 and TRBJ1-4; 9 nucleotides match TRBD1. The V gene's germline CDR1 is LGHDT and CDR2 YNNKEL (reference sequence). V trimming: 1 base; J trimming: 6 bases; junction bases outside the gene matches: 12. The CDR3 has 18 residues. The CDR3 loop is CASSQGWITRTGDEKLFF. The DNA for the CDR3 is TGTGCCAGCAGCCAAGGGTGGATCACCAGGACAGGGGATGAAAAACTGTTTTTT.

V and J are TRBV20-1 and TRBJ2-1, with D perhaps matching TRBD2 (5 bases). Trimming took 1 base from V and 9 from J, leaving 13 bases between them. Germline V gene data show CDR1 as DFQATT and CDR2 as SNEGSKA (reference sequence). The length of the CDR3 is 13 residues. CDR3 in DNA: TGCAGTGCTAGAGCATCTGCGGGTGGTGAGCAGTTCTTC. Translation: CSARASAGGEQFF.

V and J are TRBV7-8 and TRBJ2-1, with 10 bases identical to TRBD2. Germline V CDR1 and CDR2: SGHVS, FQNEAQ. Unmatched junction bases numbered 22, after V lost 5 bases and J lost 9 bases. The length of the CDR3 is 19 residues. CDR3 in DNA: TGTGCCAGCAGCCCCCCGGGGGGTTTCAGCGGGGGGGATGGGGTTGAGCAGTTCTTC. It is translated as CASSPPGGFSGGDGVEQFF. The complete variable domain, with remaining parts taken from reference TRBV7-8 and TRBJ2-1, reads GAGVSQSPRYKVAKRGQDVALRCDPISGHVSLFWYQQALGQGPEFLTYFQNEAQLDKSGLPSDRFFAERPEGSVSTLKIQRTQQEDSAVYLCASSPPGGFSGGDGVEQFFGPGTRLTVL.

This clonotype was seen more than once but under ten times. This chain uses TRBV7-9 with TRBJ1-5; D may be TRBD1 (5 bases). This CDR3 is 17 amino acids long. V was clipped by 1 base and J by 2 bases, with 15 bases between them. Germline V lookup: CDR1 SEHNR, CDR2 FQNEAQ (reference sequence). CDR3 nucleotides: TGTGCCAGCAGCTTAGTATGGCAGGGTGTACGCAATCAGCCCCAGCATTTT. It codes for CASSLVWQGVRNQPQHF.

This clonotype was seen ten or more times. CDR3 bases: TGCGCCAGCAGCCCTTGGGGGGTTAGCACAGATACGCAGTATTTT. Translation: CASSPWGVSTDTQYF. The chain uses TRBV5-1 and TRBJ2-3; D perhaps matches TRBD2 (6 bases). The germline CDR1 and CDR2 sequences are SGHRS and YFSETQ. V lost 4 bases and J lost 0, with 12 bases in between. The CDR3 totals 15 residues.

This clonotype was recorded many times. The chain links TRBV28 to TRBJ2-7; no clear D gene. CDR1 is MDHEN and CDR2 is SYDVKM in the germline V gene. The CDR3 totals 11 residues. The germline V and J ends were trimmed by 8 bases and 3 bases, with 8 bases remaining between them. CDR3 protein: CASGSSYEQYF. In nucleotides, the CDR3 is TGTGCCAGCGGCTCCAGCTACGAGCAGTACTTC.

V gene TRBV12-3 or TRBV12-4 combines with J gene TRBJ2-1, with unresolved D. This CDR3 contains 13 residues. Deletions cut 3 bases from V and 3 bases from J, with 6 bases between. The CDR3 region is CASSFVGYNEQFF. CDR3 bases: TGTGCCAGCAGTTTCGTTGGCTACAATGAGCAGTTCTTC.

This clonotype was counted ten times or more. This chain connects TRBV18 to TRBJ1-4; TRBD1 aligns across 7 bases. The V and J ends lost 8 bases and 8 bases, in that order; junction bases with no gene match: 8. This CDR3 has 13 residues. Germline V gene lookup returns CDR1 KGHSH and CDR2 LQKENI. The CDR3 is CASSPRDREKLFF. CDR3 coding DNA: TGTGCCAGCAGCCCCAGGGACAGAGAAAAACTGTTTTTT.

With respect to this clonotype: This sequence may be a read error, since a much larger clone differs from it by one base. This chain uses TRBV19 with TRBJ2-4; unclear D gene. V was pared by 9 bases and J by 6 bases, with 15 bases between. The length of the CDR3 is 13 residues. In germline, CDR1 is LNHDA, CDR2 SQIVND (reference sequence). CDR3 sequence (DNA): TGTGCCAGCGACGCGGAGCTTCGAAACATTCAGTACTTC. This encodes CASDAELRNIQYF.

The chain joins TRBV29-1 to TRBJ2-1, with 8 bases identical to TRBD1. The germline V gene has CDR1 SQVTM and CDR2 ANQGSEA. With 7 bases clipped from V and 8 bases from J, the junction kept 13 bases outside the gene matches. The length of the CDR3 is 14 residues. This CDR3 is CSALNWTGTDEQFF. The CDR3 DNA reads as TGCAGCGCCCTTAACTGGACAGGGACCGATGAGCAGTTCTTC.

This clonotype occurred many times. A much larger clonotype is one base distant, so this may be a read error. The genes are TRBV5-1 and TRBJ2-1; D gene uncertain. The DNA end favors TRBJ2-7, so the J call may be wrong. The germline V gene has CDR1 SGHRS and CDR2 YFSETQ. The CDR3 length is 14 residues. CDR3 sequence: CASSFGEAYNEQYF. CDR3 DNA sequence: TGCGCCAGCAGCTTCGGCGAGGCCTACAATGAGCAGTACTTC.